This passage covers 17 T cell receptor beta chains from one sample sequenced in a study of neurological immune-mediated disorders. MiXCR, applied by TCRdb to the 5' RACE reads, yields one record per CDR3 protein. The table shows about 58,000 distinct CDR3 sequences, with 3% to 4% occurring only once. What was sequenced was PBMCs. Receptors originate from a woman aged 60-75 years with multiple sclerosis.

There are many counts of this clonotype. V is TRBV29-1 and J is TRBJ2-5; 8 nucleotides match TRBD2. Germline assignment: CDR1 SQVTM and CDR2 ANQGSEA. The V segment lost 5 bases and the J segment 5 bases; nucleotides outside the gene matches: 10. The CDR3 is 14 residues long. The CDR3 here is CSVRPAGDWETQYF. The CDR3, as DNA: TGCAGCGTTCGGCCAGCGGGAGACTGGGAGACCCAGTACTTC.

This clonotype was seen many times. The V call is TRBV7-3, the J call TRBJ2-7; D call uncertain. Trimming took 2 bases from V and 6 from J, leaving 11 bases between them. Germline CDR1 is SGHTA and CDR2 is FQGTGA. The CDR3 covers 13 residues. The CDR3 here is CASSLDGGSEQYF. The CDR3 nucleotides are TGTGCCAGCAGCTTAGATGGCGGCTCCGAGCAGTACTTC.

This clonotype has ten or more counts. The V call is TRBV6-2 or TRBV6-3, the J call TRBJ2-7; the D gene is possibly TRBD2 (6 bases). CDR3 size: 13 residues. From germline, CDR1 is MNHEY and CDR2 SVGEGT. The V end lost 8 bases, the J end lost 6 bases, and 17 bases lay between the germline ends. CDR3 sequence (DNA): TGTGCCAGCCAACCCCCGGGGGTGCTCGAGCAGTACTTC. Translation gives CASQPPGVLEQYF.

The sample holds a few counts of this clonotype. The rearrangement joins TRBV7-2 to TRBJ2-3; D remains ambiguous. Germline V gene data show CDR1 as SGHTA and CDR2 as FQGNSA. V was clipped by 2 bases and J by 5 bases, with 11 bases between them. The CDR3 is 14 residues long. The CDR3 sequence is CASSLPTSLDTQYF. Written as DNA, the CDR3 is TGTGCCAGCAGCTTACCGACAAGTCTAGATACGCAGTATTTT.

At least ten counts were recorded for this clonotype. V is TRBV5-1 and J is TRBJ1-6; no reliable D call. This CDR3 contains 13 residues. V lost 7 bases and J 0 bases, leaving 5 bases between the germline ends. Germline V lookup: CDR1 SGHRS, CDR2 YFSETQ. As DNA, the CDR3 is TGCGCCAGCGCGACCTCCTATAATTCACCCCTCCACTTT. Residues: CASATSYNSPLHF.

This clonotype was counted at least ten times. The chain has TRBV5-5 and TRBJ2-5, with TRBD1 as a possible D gene (7 bases). From germline, CDR1 is SGHKS and CDR2 YYEKEE (reference sequence). The CDR3 length is 14 residues. The V end was cut by 4 bases, the J end by 1 base, with 11 bases between. Here the CDR3 reads CASSGGTAQETQYF. The CDR3, as DNA: TGTGCCAGCAGCGGGGGGACAGCCCAAGAGACCCAGTACTTC.

This clonotype has a count of ten or more. The V call is TRBV20-1, the J call TRBJ1-2, with 9 bases matching TRBD1. Germline values: CDR1 DFQATT, CDR2 SNEGSKA (reference sequence). J was trimmed by 1 base and V by 3 bases; bases with no gene match: 9. There are 16 residues in the CDR3. CDR3 loop: CSASFRDRAFNYGYTF. The CDR3 nucleotides are TGCAGTGCTAGTTTTCGGGACAGGGCCTTTAACTATGGCTACACCTTC.

In this sample, this clonotype turned up many times. This chain uses TRBV15 with TRBJ2-3, with D perhaps assigned TRBD1 or TRBD2 (6 bases each). The CDR3 is 15 amino acids. V was trimmed by 1 base and J by 3 bases, leaving 11 bases between them. Germline CDR1 is LNHNV and CDR2 is YYDKDF (reference sequence). The CDR3 DNA is TGTGCCACCAGCAGAGTAGGGGGGCGTACAGATACGCAGTATTTT. It codes for CATSRVGGRTDTQYF.

Many counts were recorded for this clonotype. This chain's CDR3 is CASSSLGAPGELFF. The CDR3 bases are TGTGCCAGCAGTAGTCTGGGGGCCCCCGGGGAGCTGTTTTTT. The rearrangement joins TRBV7-3 to TRBJ2-2; weak D call: TRBD1 (6 bases). The CDR3 spans 14 residues. CDR1 SGHTA and CDR2 FQGTGA come from the germline V gene. V was cut by 6 bases and J by 6 bases, with 14 bases left in between.

This clonotype was seen ten or more times. CDR3 amino acids: CASSSYGAGYYEQYF. The CDR3 coding sequence is TGCGCCAGCAGCTCGTATGGAGCGGGGTACTACGAGCAGTACTTC. The genes are TRBV5-1 and TRBJ2-7; 7 positions agree with TRBD2. Germline V CDR1 and CDR2: SGHRS, YFSETQ. The J segment lost 3 bases and the V segment lost 3 bases, leaving 9 bases of the junction unmatched. CDR3 length: 15 amino acids.

Many counts were recorded for this clonotype. The genes are TRBV29-1 and TRBJ2-7; D uncertain. Looked up from germline, CDR1 is SQVTM and CDR2 is ANQGSEA. The CDR3 runs to 12 residues. Trimming shortened V by 4 bases and J by 1 base, and 8 bases separated the two germline ends. The CDR3 region is CSVVISSYEQYF. In DNA, the CDR3 is TGCAGCGTTGTTATCAGTTCCTACGAGCAGTACTTC.

The DNA for the CDR3 is TGTGCCAGCAGCCAGACAGTTATGAACACTGAAGCTTTCTTT. Translation gives CASSQTVMNTEAFF. J is TRBJ1-1 and V is TRBV4-2, with a tentative D call TRBD1 (5 bases). Per the germline V gene, CDR1 is LGHNA and CDR2 is YNFKEQ. V lost 3 bases and J 0 bases, leaving 8 bases between the germline ends. There are 14 residues in the CDR3.

In this sample, this clonotype turned up many times. The V call is TRBV15, the J call TRBJ2-7, with 11 nucleotides matching TRBD1. Germline values: CDR1 LNHNV, CDR2 YYDKDF (reference sequence). This CDR3 comprises 15 residues. The J segment lost 3 bases and the V segment lost 0 bases, leaving 1 base of the junction unmatched. In nucleotides, the CDR3 is TGTGCCACCAGCAGAGATGGGACAGGGGGCTACGAGCAGTACTTC. This sequence encodes CATSRDGTGGYEQYF.

This clonotype was detected ten times or more. V gene TRBV4-3 combines with J gene TRBJ2-5; weak D call: TRBD2 (5 bases). Trimming took off 0 bases at V and 5 bases at J, with 19 bases between the two ends. The germline V gene encodes CDR1 LGHNA and CDR2 YSLEER. This CDR3 has 17 residues. CDR3 DNA: TGCGCCAGCAGCCAAGATAGGTCCAGGAGGTTTGGGGAGACCCAGTACTTC. It specifies CASSQDRSRRFGETQYF.

This clonotype appeared many times. The V and J genes are TRBV7-2 and TRBJ2-7, with D possibly TRBD1 on 5 matching bases. Germline loops: CDR1 SGHTA, CDR2 FQGNSA. V was shortened by 5 bases and J by 3 bases, with 14 bases between the two germline ends. This CDR3 is 14 amino acids long. Written as DNA, the CDR3 is TGTGCCAGCAGCGCCCAGGGTGGGGACTACGAGCAGTACTTC. Translation: CASSAQGGDYEQYF.

In this sample, this clonotype turned up many times. This chain links TRBV10-3 with TRBJ1-3; D is undetermined. The CDR3 length is 12 residues. Trimming cost V 5 bases and J 4 bases, with 6 bases left between them. Germline loops: CDR1 ENHRY, CDR2 SYGVKD. In nucleotides, the CDR3 is TGTGCCATCAGTACTGGGGGAAACACCATATATTTT. Residues: CAISTGGNTIYF.

Many counts were recorded for this clonotype. One end of the junction varies from germline; a read error may be responsible. The chain carries TRBV5-1 and TRBJ1-6, with D possibly being TRBD1 (5 bases). The CDR3 has 16 residues. Germline CDR1 is SGHRS and CDR2 is YFSETQ. In DNA form, the CDR3 reads TGCGCCAGCAGATTGGGGTTCGGGCAGGGTTATTCACCCCTCCACTTT. This gives the protein CASRLGFGQGYSPLHF.